This T cell receptor beta chain was observed in a study of control samples from healthy donors and cancer patients. Sequencing used immunoSEQ multiplex PCR; TCRdb keeps in-frame clones, though not all of them. The sample includes tens of thousands of clones, about nine tenths of them seen just once. The CDR3 runs to 12 residues. V was cut by 0 bases and J by 7 bases, with 6 bases left in between. The germline gives CDR1 SGHTA, CDR2 FQGNSA. The chain joins TRBV7-2 to TRBJ1-2; perhaps TRBD1 as D (6 bases). The sample was blood. This TCR was recovered from a young man in good health. The CDR3 sequence is CASSLARGGYTF. The CDR3 DNA sequence: TGTGCCAGCAGCTTAGCCAGGGGTGGCTACACCTTC.